Shown below are 30 T cell receptor beta chains from a single sample sequenced in a study of blood T cell repertoires in COVID-19. Method: immunoSEQ multiplex PCR; TCRdb's copy keeps in-frame clones and lacks some. The table shows more than 200,000 clones, with about 88% occurring only once. Sequenced material: peripheral blood. The receptors stem from a woman aged 40 to 50 who had recovered from COVID-19.

The chain joins TRBV4-3 to TRBJ1-4; 7 nucleotides agree with TRBD1. CDR1 and CDR2 from the germline V gene are LGHNA and YSLEER. Unmatched junction bases numbered 19, after V lost 4 bases and J lost 8 bases. The CDR3 spans 18 residues. The CDR3 nucleotides are TGCGCCAGCAGCCCCGACCCGAGCCAGACAGGGATAAGAGAAAAACTGTTTTTT. Translation gives CASSPDPSQTGIREKLFF.

This clone was counted once. The V and J genes are TRBV5-5 and TRBJ1-2; D perhaps matches TRBD1 (6 bases). CDR1 is SGHKS and CDR2 is YYEKEE in the germline V gene (reference sequence). The V gene lost 1 base and the J gene lost 0 bases, with 10 bases spanning the gap. CDR3 length equals 15 residues. In nucleotides, the CDR3 is TGTGCCAGCAGCTTGTGGGACACCGCTAACTATGGCTACACCTTC. Translated: CASSLWDTANYGYTF.

The chain carries TRBV7-9 and TRBJ2-2; tentatively, D is TRBD2 (7 bases). In germline, CDR1 is SEHNR, CDR2 FQNEAQ (reference sequence). CDR3 length: 17 amino acids. V dropped 1 base and J dropped 4 bases, with 16 bases sitting between them. CDR3 sequence (DNA): TGTGCCAGCAGCTTAGGAGGGAACAGGGAGGGCACCGGGGAGCTGTTTTTT. Translation: CASSLGGNREGTGELFF.

The chain has TRBV19 and TRBJ2-7, with D perhaps matching TRBD1 (6 bases). Looked up from germline, CDR1 is LNHDA and CDR2 is SQIVND (reference sequence). There are 14 residues in the CDR3. Trimming removed 3 bases from V and 0 bases from J, with 9 bases in between. CDR3 in DNA: TGTGCCAGTAGTATCCAGGGGACCTCCTACGAGCAGTACTTC. Translation gives CASSIQGTSYEQYF.

About this clone itself: Other DNA sequences in this sample translate to the same CDR3. The CDR3 is CAWSVQGYEQYF. CDR3 in DNA: TGTGCCTGGAGTGTCCAGGGATACGAGCAGTACTTC. The chain recombines TRBV30 with TRBJ2-7, with D tentatively TRBD1 (5 bases). Germline V CDR1 and CDR2: GTSNPN, SVGIG (reference sequence). CDR3 size: 12 residues. V lost 0 bases and J 4 bases, leaving 7 bases between the germline ends.

The V call is TRBV24-1, the J call TRBJ1-5, with TRBD1 matching over 7 bases. The CDR3 totals 13 residues. Trimming at V came to 3 bases and at J to 7 bases, leaving 2 bases not matched to a gene. Germline CDR1 KGHDR, CDR2 SFDVKD. CDR3 sequence: CATSDQQGQPQHF. CDR3 bases: TGTGCCACCAGTGATCAACAGGGGCAGCCCCAGCATTTT.

V gene TRBV6-2 or TRBV6-3 combines with J gene TRBJ2-1; maybe TRBD2 (6 bases). The CDR3 sequence is 12 residues long. Germline CDR1 and CDR2: MNHEY and SVGEGT. V was trimmed by 5 bases and J by 14 bases, leaving 16 bases between them. The CDR3 sequence: CASSQTTSKEFF. The CDR3 region has the DNA TGTGCCAGCAGTCAGACGACTAGTAAAGAGTTCTTC.

The rearrangement links TRBV24-1 to TRBJ1-5; 12 bases line up with TRBD1. CDR3 size: 15 residues. After removal of 3 bases from V and 9 bases from J, the junction contained 5 bases not matched to a gene. CDR1 KGHDR and CDR2 SFDVKD come from the germline V gene. CDR3 nucleotide sequence: TGTGCCACCAGTGATGGGACAGGGGGCCCGAGGCCCCAGCATTTT. It is translated as CATSDGTGGPRPQHF.

The V call is TRBV19, the J call TRBJ1-2; no definite D call. The CDR3 extends over 12 amino acids. Trimming cost V 9 bases and J 6 bases, with 14 bases left between them. From germline, CDR1 is LNHDA and CDR2 SQIVND (reference sequence). CDR3 residues: CARELAGNGYTF. CDR3 nucleotide sequence: TGTGCCAGAGAATTAGCGGGGAATGGCTACACCTTC.

A few counts support this clone. J is TRBJ2-3 and V is TRBV3-1 (or the pseudogene TRBV3-2), with D possibly matching TRBD2 (7 bases). The germline gives CDR1 LGHDT, CDR2 YNNKEL (reference sequence). Trimming removed 8 bases from V and 3 bases from J, with 15 bases in between. This CDR3 comprises 14 residues. CDR3 loop: CASGRGVGTDTQYF. The CDR3 DNA follows: TGTGCCAGCGGGAGGGGGGTAGGAACAGATACGCAGTATTTT.

DNA for the CDR3: TGTGCCAGCAGCTCCCGGGACAGGGGGGCCGGGGAGCTGTTTTTT. This encodes CASSSRDRGAGELFF. The chain uses TRBV11-2 and TRBJ2-2; 11 bases are shared with TRBD1. Germline CDR1 is SGHAT and CDR2 is FQNNGV. The CDR3 totals 15 residues. Unmatched junction bases numbered 4, after V lost 4 bases and J lost 6 bases.

This chain joins TRBV11-3 and TRBJ1-6, with D tentatively TRBD1 (5 bases). The length of the CDR3 is 16 residues. Trimming took 5 bases from V and 7 from J, leaving 18 bases between them. The germline V gene encodes CDR1 SGHNT and CDR2 YENEEA. The CDR3 bases are TGTGCCAGCAGCCTCCTGGGGGGTCTTTCCAATTCACCCCTCCACTTT. Protein sequence: CASSLLGGLSNSPLHF.

The chain couples TRBV6-5 to TRBJ2-5; 9 nucleotides line up with TRBD1. This CDR3 spans 14 amino acids. The V and J ends lost 2 bases and 5 bases, in that order; junction bases with no gene match: 3. CDR1 MNHEY and CDR2 SVGAGI come from the germline V gene. The CDR3 here is CASSYGTGSETQYF. CDR3 coding DNA: TGTGCCAGCAGTTACGGGACAGGGTCGGAGACCCAGTACTTC.

This sequence joins TRBV13 and TRBJ2-3, with unresolved D. V lost 2 bases and J 4 bases, leaving 7 bases between the germline ends. The CDR3 consists of 13 residues. From germline, CDR1 is PRHDT and CDR2 FYEKMQ (reference sequence). In nucleotides, the CDR3 is TGTGCCAGCAGCTTATCGGTGTCAGATACGCAGTATTTT. Encoded protein: CASSLSVSDTQYF.

V is TRBV3-1 (or the pseudogene TRBV3-2) and J is TRBJ2-2; 7 nucleotides match TRBD1. Germline CDR1 is LGHDT and CDR2 is YNNKEL (reference sequence). The CDR3 has 15 amino acids. J gave up 7 bases and V 3 bases, and 8 bases lay outside the gene matches. CDR3 in amino acids: CASSQTRGQSGELFF. For the CDR3, the DNA is TGTGCCAGCAGCCAGACGAGGGGGCAAAGCGGGGAGCTGTTTTTT.

The count of this clone is one. Germline and junction disagree at one end, which may indicate a read error. The DNA for the CDR3 is TGTGCTAGCAGTCCTGCGTCAGGTCTAACAGATACGCAGTATTTT. Encoded protein: CASSPASGLTDTQYF. The chain couples TRBV7-7 to TRBJ2-3; D gene unclear. This CDR3 is built from 15 residues. Germline CDR1 reads SSHAT; CDR2 reads FNYEAQ (reference sequence).

The chain combines TRBV27 with TRBJ2-2; D not certain. Trimming removed 3 bases at V and 6 bases at J, with 14 bases between. The CDR3 sequence is 15 residues long. Per the germline V gene, CDR1 is MNHEY and CDR2 is SMNVEV (reference sequence). As DNA, the CDR3 is TGTGCCAGCAGTTTCGGCGGAGCGCCCTCCGGGGAGCTGTTTTTT. This encodes CASSFGGAPSGELFF.

As for this clone: Within the sample, other DNA sequences also encode this same CDR3. The chain combines TRBV4-3 with TRBJ1-4; D gene ambiguous. Germline V gene sequence: CDR1 LGHNA, CDR2 YSLEER. The CDR3 runs to 15 residues. V dropped 4 bases and J dropped 0 bases, with 9 bases sitting between them. CDR3 sequence (DNA): TGCGCCAGCAGCCCCACATTTGCAACTAATGAAAAACTGTTTTTT. Translation: CASSPTFATNEKLFF.

V usage is TRBV3-1 (or the pseudogene TRBV3-2) and J usage is TRBJ2-3, with 7 bases fitting TRBD2. Trimming at V came to 4 bases and at J to 3 bases, leaving 7 bases not matched to a gene. Germline-derived CDR1 and CDR2 are LGHDT and YNNKEL (reference sequence). This CDR3 region has 15 residues. CDR3 region: CASSLYIAGTDTQYF. The CDR3 DNA reads as TGTGCCAGCAGCCTGTACATAGCGGGTACAGATACGCAGTATTTT.

This chain links TRBV9 with TRBJ1-1; the D is unclear. Germline assignment: CDR1 SGDLS and CDR2 YYNGEE. Trimming removed 0 bases at V and 6 bases at J, with 15 bases between. There are 15 residues in the CDR3. This CDR3 reads CASSVETGYEAEAFF. In nucleotides, the CDR3 is TGTGCCAGCAGCGTAGAAACCGGTTACGAGGCTGAAGCTTTCTTT.

This clone was counted a few times. The CDR3 is CASSEWRWGDQPQHF. The DNA for the CDR3 is TGTGCCAGCAGTGAATGGAGGTGGGGGGATCAGCCCCAGCATTTT. This sequence joins TRBV6-1 and TRBJ1-5; D may be TRBD1 (5 bases). The CDR3 is made up of 15 amino acids. Trimming left V 2 bases short and J 5 bases short, with 13 bases between. Per the germline V gene, CDR1 is MNHNS and CDR2 is SASEGT.

This chain uses TRBV7-2 with TRBJ2-7; 9 bases agree with TRBD1. The CDR3 contains 15 residues. Germline V CDR1 and CDR2: SGHTA, FQGNSA. The trim removed 5 bases at V and 0 bases at J, leaving 5 bases unmatched. The CDR3 nucleotides read TGTGCCAGCAGCACCGGGACAGGGAGCTCCTACGAGCAGTACTTC. Protein: CASSTGTGSSYEQYF.

This rearrangement joins TRBV7-2 to TRBJ1-2; TRBD1 agrees at 7 bases. The CDR3 totals 15 residues. Germline values: CDR1 SGHTA, CDR2 FQGNSA. The junction had 8 bases not matched to a gene; V was cut back by 6 bases and J by 1 base. Written as DNA, the CDR3 is TGTGCCAGCAGTCCATCGGGACAGTTTAACTATGGCTACACCTTC. Encoded protein: CASSPSGQFNYGYTF.

V usage is TRBV4-3 and J usage is TRBJ2-1, with 9 bases identical to TRBD2. The germline gives CDR1 LGHNA, CDR2 YSLEER. This CDR3 comprises 16 residues. Unmatched junction bases numbered 9, after V lost 1 base and J lost 8 bases. CDR3 in DNA: TGCGCCAGCAGCCAAGTCCTCGCGGGAGGGCGCCATGAGCAGTTCTTC. Translating it yields CASSQVLAGGRHEQFF.

The chain is built from TRBV18 and TRBJ2-1; 10 positions agree with TRBD1. CDR3 length: 15 amino acids. J gave up 6 bases and V 3 bases, and 5 bases lay outside the gene matches. The germline V gene encodes CDR1 KGHSH and CDR2 LQKENI. CDR3 sequence: CASSPRGTGVNEQFF. CDR3 nucleotide sequence: TGTGCCAGCTCACCGCGGGGGACAGGGGTCAATGAGCAGTTCTTC.

A word on this clone: The sample carries other DNA sequences with the same CDR3. V and J are TRBV19 and TRBJ1-5; D is ambiguous. CDR3 length: 14 residues. Trimming stripped 3 bases from V and 0 bases from J, with 6 bases between. Germline V CDR1 and CDR2: LNHDA, SQIVND (reference sequence). The CDR3 here is CASSIRDSNQPQHF. CDR3 in DNA: TGTGCCAGTAGTATCCGGGATAGCAATCAGCCCCAGCATTTT.

This chain uses TRBV6-1 with TRBJ2-1, with D perhaps TRBD1 (6 bases). In germline, CDR1 is MNHNS, CDR2 SASEGT. Trimming stripped 3 bases from V and 2 bases from J, with 8 bases between. The CDR3 is made up of 14 amino acids. The CDR3 protein is CASSEGAPYNEQFF. The CDR3 DNA reads TGTGCCAGCAGTGAGGGGGCCCCCTACAATGAGCAGTTCTTC.

V and J are TRBV9 and TRBJ2-7; 8 bases match TRBD2. V trimming: 0 bases; J trimming: 4 bases; junction bases outside the gene matches: 6. In germline, CDR1 is SGDLS, CDR2 YYNGEE. The CDR3 is made up of 15 amino acids. Here the CDR3 reads CASSVGPGGAYEQYF. The CDR3 region has the DNA TGTGCCAGCAGCGTAGGACCCGGGGGGGCGTACGAGCAGTACTTC. Variable domain in full (rest from reference TRBV9 and TRBJ2-7): DSGVTQTPKHLITATGQRVTLRCSPRSGDLSVYWYQQSLDQGLQFLIQYYNGEERAKGNILERFSAQQFPDLHSELNLSSLELGDSALYFCASSVGPGGAYEQYFGPGTRLTVT.

The chain combines TRBV30 with TRBJ2-7, with D tentatively TRBD2 (6 bases). This CDR3 region has 13 residues. CDR1 GTSNPN and CDR2 SVGIG come from the germline V gene (reference sequence). Trimming cost V 3 bases and J 3 bases, with 12 bases left between them. The CDR3 nucleotides read TGTGCCTGGAGCACGGGGGTCGTCTACGAGCAGTACTTC. Its protein is CAWSTGVVYEQYF.

The rearrangement joins TRBV4-1 to TRBJ1-5; 9 positions agree with TRBD1. The CDR3 length is 16 residues. Unmatched junction bases numbered 7, after V lost 1 base and J lost 6 bases. CDR1 and CDR2 (germline): MGHRA, YSYEKL. Here the CDR3 reads CASSQGDREASQPQHF. CDR3 nucleotides: TGCGCCAGCAGCCAAGGGGACAGGGAGGCGAGTCAGCCCCAGCATTTT.